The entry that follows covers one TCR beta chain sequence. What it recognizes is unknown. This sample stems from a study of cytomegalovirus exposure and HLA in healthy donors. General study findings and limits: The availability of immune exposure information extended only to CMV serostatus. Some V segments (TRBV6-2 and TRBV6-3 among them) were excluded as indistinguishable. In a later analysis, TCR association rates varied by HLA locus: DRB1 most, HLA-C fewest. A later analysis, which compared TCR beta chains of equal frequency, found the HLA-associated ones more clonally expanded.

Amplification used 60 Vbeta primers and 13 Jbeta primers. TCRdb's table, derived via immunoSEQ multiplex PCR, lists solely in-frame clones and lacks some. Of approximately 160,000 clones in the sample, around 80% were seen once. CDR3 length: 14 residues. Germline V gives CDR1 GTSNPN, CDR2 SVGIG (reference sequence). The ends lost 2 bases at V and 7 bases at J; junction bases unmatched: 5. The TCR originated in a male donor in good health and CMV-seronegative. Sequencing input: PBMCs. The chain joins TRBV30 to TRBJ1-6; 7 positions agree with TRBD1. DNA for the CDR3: TGTGCCTGGAGTAGAGACAGGGAAAATTCACCCCTCCACTTT. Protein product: CAWSRDRENSPLHF.